This T cell receptor (beta chain) comes out of a study of blood T cell repertoires in COVID-19. Produced via immunoSEQ multiplex PCR; TCRdb's table is partial and in-frame only. Of roughly 230,000 clones listed, 83% are singletons. The germline CDR1 and CDR2 sequences are SGHTA and FQGTGA. After removal of 5 bases from V and 8 bases from J, the junction contained 10 bases not matched to a gene. CDR3 length: 16 amino acids. The sequence derives from a woman between 45 and 65 years old with acute or convalescent COVID-19. The sequencing input was peripheral blood. J is TRBJ2-3 and V is TRBV7-3; 13 bases fit TRBD2. The CDR3 protein is CASSLNPTSGGGTQYF. In nucleotides, the CDR3 is TGTGCCAGCAGCCTAAACCCCACTAGCGGGGGGGGTACGCAGTATTTT.